The clone carrying this T cell receptor (beta chain) showed up many times. Amplified TCR beta CDR3 regions came from RNA transcripts. The HTBI set primed first-round TCR CDR3 RT-PCR. TCRdb re-called the multiplex PCR reads through MiXCR, storing one row per CDR3 protein. The sample has fewer than 550,000 distinct CDR3 sequences; roughly a quarter are singletons. Trimming pared 4 bases from V and 6 bases from J, leaving 9 bases between. Germline V gene lookup returns CDR1 MNHNS and CDR2 SASEGT. The CDR3 has 13 amino acids. Diagnoses were made from clinical symptoms, serum measures (thyroxine and TRAb), thyroid ultrasound and orbital computed tomography. These data originate in a study of T cells in Graves' hyperthyroidism and ophthalmopathy.

The chain carries TRBV6-1 and TRBJ2-2, with D possibly called TRBD1 or TRBD2 (5 bases each). Input material: blood. This receptor was taken from a woman aged 30 to 39 with Graves' ophthalmopathy. CDR3 DNA sequence: TGTGCCAGCAGTGCACAGGAGGCCGGGGAGCTGTTTTTT. Its translation: CASSAQEAGELFF.